Listed below are T cell receptor beta chains from one sample, sequenced in a study of regulatory T cells in long-lasting Graves disease. MiXCR was run by TCRdb on the multiplex PCR reads, yielding one entry per CDR3 protein. The sample consists of roughly 420,000 distinct CDR3 sequences, less than 20% of them appearing once. The data were also submitted as part of a second study, on T cells in Graves' hyperthyroidism and ophthalmopathy.

Source: peripheral blood mononuclear cells (PBMCs), taken at new diagnosis, from a patient treated with antithyroid drugs. The source is a young woman with Graves disease. CDR3s include the opening cysteine and the closing phenylalanine or tryptophan. D genes are given only for firm matches. Size tells how often a clone was seen (once, few, many) or the class of an expanded clone, and some rows leave it out.

clone_size: many; j_call: TRBJ2-1; d_call: -; v_call: TRBV12-3/TRBV12-4; cdr3_nt: TGTGCCAGCAGTTTGGGGGTTGGAGCGGACTCCTACAATGAGCAGTTCTTC; cdr3_aa: CASSLGVGADSYNEQFF
clone_size: many; j_call: TRBJ1-2; d_call: -; v_call: TRBV28; cdr3_nt: TGTGCCAGCACTTGGGGGAACTATGGCTACACCTTC; cdr3_aa: CASTWGNYGYTF
clone_size: few; j_call: TRBJ1-1; d_call: -; v_call: TRBV14; cdr3_nt: TGTGCCAGCAGCCATACAGGGCGCGCTTTCTTT; cdr3_aa: CASSHTGRAFF
clone_size: -; j_call: TRBJ2-2; d_call: -; v_call: TRBV6-1; cdr3_nt: TGTGCCAGCAGCCTAGGGACATTCTCTACCGGGGAGCTGTTTTTT; cdr3_aa: CASSLGTFSTGELFF
clone_size: -; j_call: TRBJ2-2; d_call: -; v_call: TRBV6-1; cdr3_nt: TGTGCCAGCAGTGCCCTTTCCGCACTTTGGAACACCGGGGAGCTGTTTTTT; cdr3_aa: CASSALSALWNTGELFF
clone_size: -; j_call: TRBJ2-5; d_call: TRBD2; v_call: TRBV5-1; cdr3_nt: TGCGCCAGCAGTGACGAAAGCGGGAGCGAGACCCAGTACTTC; cdr3_aa: CASSDESGSETQYF
clone_size: -; j_call: TRBJ2-4; d_call: -; v_call: TRBV7-2; cdr3_nt: TGTGCCAGCAGCCATAGGGGGGGGACAGCCAAAAACATTCAGTACTTC; cdr3_aa: CASSHRGGTAKNIQYF
clone_size: many; j_call: TRBJ2-7; d_call: TRBD1; v_call: TRBV5-1; cdr3_nt: TGCGCCAGCAGCGCCGGGACAGGGGATACCAAGCAGTACTTC; cdr3_aa: CASSAGTGDTKQYF
clone_size: many; j_call: TRBJ1-1; d_call: -; v_call: TRBV20-1; cdr3_nt: TGCAGTGCTAGCTACGGATTGAACACTGAAGCTTTCTTT; cdr3_aa: CSASYGLNTEAFF
clone_size: -; j_call: TRBJ2-3; d_call: -; v_call: TRBV7-9; cdr3_nt: TGTGCCAGCAGCCAAAAAATAGCGACCCCTAGCACAGATACGCAGTATTTT; cdr3_aa: CASSQKIATPSTDTQYF
clone_size: few; j_call: TRBJ2-5; d_call: -; v_call: TRBV4-3; cdr3_nt: TGCGCCAGCAGCGTAGCTAGTATGGTGGGGACCCAGTACTTC; cdr3_aa: CASSVASMVGTQYF
clone_size: -; j_call: TRBJ2-2; d_call: -; v_call: TRBV3-1; cdr3_nt: TGTGCCAGCAGCCAAGATCCTAGCACCGGGGAGCTGTTTTTT; cdr3_aa: CASSQDPSTGELFF
clone_size: many; j_call: TRBJ2-5; d_call: TRBD2; v_call: TRBV20-1; cdr3_nt: TGCAGTGTCATAGTTCCCCAGCTAGCGGGCCCACAAGAGACCCAGTACTTC; cdr3_aa: CSVIVPQLAGPQETQYF
clone_size: -; j_call: TRBJ2-1; d_call: TRBD2; v_call: TRBV18; cdr3_nt: TGTGCCAGCTCACGAACAGGACTAGCGGTCTCCTACAATGAGCAGTTCTTC; cdr3_aa: CASSRTGLAVSYNEQFF
clone_size: many; j_call: TRBJ1-5; d_call: -; v_call: TRBV2; cdr3_nt: TGTGCCAGCAGGGAGACGGATAGCAATCAGCCCCAGCATTTT; cdr3_aa: CASRETDSNQPQHF
clone_size: many; j_call: TRBJ2-1; d_call: TRBD1; v_call: TRBV2; cdr3_nt: TGTGCCAGCAGTTACGACAGGGTTAACAATGAGCAGTTCTTC; cdr3_aa: CASSYDRVNNEQFF
clone_size: few; j_call: TRBJ1-5; d_call: -; v_call: TRBV10-3; cdr3_nt: TGTGCCATCAGTGAGTTGGGCAATCAGCCCCAGCATTTT; cdr3_aa: CAISELGNQPQHF
clone_size: -; j_call: TRBJ2-7; d_call: -; v_call: TRBV6-1; cdr3_nt: TGTGCCAGCAGTGTAGAACCCCGATACGAGCAGTACTTC; cdr3_aa: CASSVEPRYEQYF
clone_size: few; j_call: TRBJ2-4; d_call: TRBD1; v_call: TRBV7-9; cdr3_nt: TGTGCCAGCAGCCCCGTATTGGGACAGCGAGGGAACATTCAGTACTTC; cdr3_aa: CASSPVLGQRGNIQYF
clone_size: -; j_call: TRBJ2-1; d_call: -; v_call: TRBV7-2; cdr3_nt: TGTGCCAGCAGCTTAGGGGGCCCGAAATCCTACAATGAGCAGTTCTTC; cdr3_aa: CASSLGGPKSYNEQFF
clone_size: few; j_call: TRBJ1-6; d_call: TRBD1; v_call: TRBV28; cdr3_nt: TGTGCCAGCAGGGGGGACAGGGAGAAAAATTCACCCCTCCACTTT; cdr3_aa: CASRGDREKNSPLHF
clone_size: few; j_call: TRBJ2-7; d_call: -; v_call: TRBV6-1; cdr3_nt: TGTGCCAGCAGTGAAATTTCTCAGGTGGGCGGGACAAAGGTCTACGAGCAGTACTTC; cdr3_aa: CASSEISQVGGTKVYEQYF
clone_size: many; j_call: TRBJ2-3; d_call: -; v_call: TRBV7-9; cdr3_nt: TGTGCCAGCAGCGGCCCCGATTCAGATACGCAGTATTTT; cdr3_aa: CASSGPDSDTQYF
clone_size: -; j_call: TRBJ1-3; d_call: TRBD1; v_call: TRBV20-1; cdr3_nt: TGCAGTGCTTCCGGGACAGGGGGTGGAAACACCATATATTTT; cdr3_aa: CSASGTGGGNTIYF
clone_size: -; j_call: TRBJ1-3; d_call: TRBD1; v_call: TRBV4-1; cdr3_nt: TGCGCCAGTCAGGGACAGGTTGCCGGAAACACCATATATTTT; cdr3_aa: CASQGQVAGNTIYF
clone_size: -; j_call: TRBJ2-2; d_call: -; v_call: TRBV7-9; cdr3_nt: TGTGCCAGCAGCCCCATCCCCCGGGTCGCGGCAACCGGGGAGCTGTTTTTT; cdr3_aa: CASSPIPRVAATGELFF
clone_size: -; j_call: TRBJ2-3; d_call: -; v_call: TRBV3-1; cdr3_nt: TGTGCCAGCAGCAAGGACGCGGCGTCAGATGCGCAGTATTTT; cdr3_aa: CASSKDAASDAQYF
clone_size: many; j_call: TRBJ1-2; d_call: TRBD1; v_call: TRBV24-1; cdr3_nt: TGTGCCACCAGTGATACCAGGACAGGGGGCTATGGCTACACCTTC; cdr3_aa: CATSDTRTGGYGYTF
clone_size: few; j_call: TRBJ1-5; d_call: -; v_call: TRBV19; cdr3_nt: TGTGCCAGTAGTTCCGGGACACGCCAGCCCCAGCATTTT; cdr3_aa: CASSSGTRQPQHF
clone_size: many; j_call: TRBJ1-1; d_call: -; v_call: TRBV29-1; cdr3_nt: TGCAGCGCCTCGTGGGGGCTCGGCACTGAAGCTTTCTTT; cdr3_aa: CSASWGLGTEAFF
clone_size: many; j_call: TRBJ2-7; d_call: -; v_call: TRBV28; cdr3_nt: TGTGCCAGCAGTAAACTAGGCCCATACGAGCAGTACTTC; cdr3_aa: CASSKLGPYEQYF
clone_size: many; j_call: TRBJ2-3; d_call: -; v_call: TRBV5-1; cdr3_nt: TGCGCCAGCAGTTCGACAGCGACCGACACAGATACGCAGTATTTT; cdr3_aa: CASSSTATDTDTQYF
clone_size: -; j_call: TRBJ2-1; d_call: -; v_call: TRBV11-2; cdr3_nt: TGTGCCAGCAGCTACCCGCGGGTGCTCTCCTACAATGAGCAGTTCTTC; cdr3_aa: CASSYPRVLSYNEQFF
clone_size: many; j_call: TRBJ2-1; d_call: TRBD2; v_call: TRBV20-1; cdr3_nt: TGCAGTGCTAACCGGGACTACCCGTTTGAGCAGTTCTTC; cdr3_aa: CSANRDYPFEQFF
clone_size: many; j_call: TRBJ2-7; d_call: TRBD1; v_call: TRBV11-2; cdr3_nt: TGTGCCAGCAGCCCCGGCCGGGACAGGGGGCGAACTAGCTACTTC; cdr3_aa: CASSPGRDRGRTSYF
clone_size: many; j_call: TRBJ2-7; d_call: -; v_call: TRBV7-9; cdr3_nt: TGTGCCAGCAGCTCAAGCGGGCCAGGGTTGGGCGAGCAGTACTTC; cdr3_aa: CASSSSGPGLGEQYF
clone_size: many; j_call: TRBJ2-2; d_call: TRBD1; v_call: TRBV2; cdr3_nt: TGTGCCAGCAGTGAAGGCGGTAGGGGGCTTTACACCGGGGAGCTGTTTTTT; cdr3_aa: CASSEGGRGLYTGELFF